This entry lists 5 T cell receptor beta chains sequenced from one sample in a study of T cells after yellow fever vaccination. TCRdb analysed the 5' RACE reads with MiXCR anew, one entry per CDR3 protein. The sample holds fewer than 650,000 distinct CDR3 sequences, around a fifth seen once. The starting material was PBMCs, obtained less than 25 days after the first yellow fever vaccination. All receptors come from a man younger than 35 who received the YFV17D yellow fever vaccine.

This clonotype came up a few times. This chain uses TRBV6-1 with TRBJ2-7, with 9 bases lining up with TRBD2. The germline V gene has CDR1 MNHNS and CDR2 SASEGT. The CDR3 extends over 15 amino acids. Unmatched junction bases numbered 7, after V lost 6 bases and J lost 1 base. In DNA form, the CDR3 reads TGTGCCAGCAGCCAATCGCGGGGGGGATCCTACGAGCAGTACGTC. Amino acid sequence: CASSQSRGGSYEQYV.

CDR3 coding DNA: TGCGCCAGCAGCGGTTTTACCGGGGAGCTGTTTTTT. Protein: CASSGFTGELFF. The chain has TRBV10-2 and TRBJ2-2; unclear D gene. V was clipped by 6 bases and J by 5 bases, with 7 bases between them. The V gene's germline CDR1 is WSHSY and CDR2 SAAADI. The CDR3 has 12 residues.

The V and J genes are TRBV11-2 and TRBJ2-2, with D unresolved. The CDR3 is 13 residues long. V gave up 4 bases and J gave up 6 bases, with 9 bases separating them. Looked up from germline, CDR1 is SGHAT and CDR2 is FQNNGV. CDR3 nucleotide sequence: TGTGCCAGCAGCTCGGATAAGCCCGGGGAGCTGTTTTTT. Translating gives CASSSDKPGELFF.

The V and J genes are TRBV27 and TRBJ2-4; either TRBD1 or TRBD2 may supply D (5 bases each). In germline, CDR1 is MNHEY, CDR2 SMNVEV (reference sequence). The CDR3 length is 13 residues. The germline V and J ends were trimmed by 6 bases and 6 bases, with 12 bases remaining between them. The CDR3 is CASRGLGVNIQYF. The CDR3 DNA is TGTGCCAGCAGGGGCCTGGGGGTAAACATTCAGTACTTC.

The V and J genes are TRBV20-1 and TRBJ2-2, with 7 bases aligning to TRBD2. The germline V gene has CDR1 DFQATT and CDR2 SNEGSKA (reference sequence). This CDR3 comprises 13 residues. V shed 6 bases, J shed 5 bases, and the junction held 6 bases outside the gene matches. CDR3 sequence (DNA): TGCAGTGCCGAAGCGGGAACTACCGGGGAGCTGTTTTTT. Amino acid sequence: CSAEAGTTGELFF.